The rows below give T cell receptor beta chains drawn from one sample of a study of T cell responses to AZD1222 COVID-19 vaccine. Repertoires were generated with immunoSEQ multiplex PCR, while TCRdb's copy carries only in-frame clones and drops some. The sample lists roughly 100,000 clones, roughly 87% seen once, with about 4.8% in the top ten. Specimen: peripheral blood, collected on day 0 of AZD1222 vaccination. These receptors were obtained from an adult in good health. The CDR3 runs from the conserved cysteine through the conserved F or W. D genes are given only for firm matches. The size field is filled for only some rows; it gives once, few, many or a size class.

d_gene	abundance	j_gene	v_gene	CDR3aa	CDR3nt
.	.	TRBJ1-1	TRBV25-1	CASSTQGGTEAFF	TGTGCCAGCAGTACTCAGGGAGGTACTGAAGCTTTCTTT
.	.	TRBJ1-1	TRBV7-7	CASSPRDPSRNTEAFF	TGTGCTAGCAGCCCCCGGGACCCCAGCAGGAACACTGAAGCTTTCTTT
.	once	TRBJ1-4	TRBV27	CASSFGEGSGREKLFF	TGTGCCAGCAGTTTTGGGGAAGGGTCAGGACGAGAAAAACTGTTTTTT
.	.	TRBJ2-5	TRBV6-5	CASSSQETQYF	TGTGCCAGCAGTTCCCAAGAGACCCAGTACTTC
TRBD1	.	TRBJ1-1	TRBV6-4	CASSDSGTDTEAFF	TGTGCCAGCAGTGACAGCGGGACAGACACTGAAGCTTTCTTT
TRBD1	.	TRBJ1-1	TRBV5-8	CASSLGQGAAEAFF	TGTGCCAGCAGCCTGGGACAGGGGGCTGCTGAAGCTTTCTTT
TRBD2	.	TRBJ2-5	TRBV11-2	CASSSPSGGETQYF	TGTGCCAGCAGCTCCCCATCGGGGGGAGAGACCCAGTACTTC
.	.	TRBJ2-4	TRBV5-5	CASSLPPADTLAKNIQYF	TGTGCCAGCAGCTTGCCTCCTGCGGACACTTTAGCCAAAAACATTCAGTACTTC
.	.	TRBJ1-4	TRBV2	CASSETRQRGEKLFF	TGTGCCAGCAGTGAAACCCGACAGCGTGGTGAAAAACTGTTTTTT
.	.	TRBJ2-5	TRBV27	CASGSMAGQETQYF	TGTGCCAGCGGGTCTATGGCGGGGCAAGAGACCCAGTACTTC
TRBD2	.	TRBJ2-5	TRBV6-6	CASSRASGGAYQETQYF	TGTGCCAGCAGTCGAGCTAGCGGGGGGGCTTACCAAGAGACCCAGTACTTC
.	.	TRBJ2-7	TRBV2	CASSKLSSPIYEQYF	TGTGCCAGCAGTAAGCTTAGTTCACCGATCTACGAGCAGTACTTC
TRBD1	.	TRBJ1-1	TRBV10-3	CAITPGRGQGVVTEAFF	TGTGCCATCACCCCAGGTCGGGGACAGGGAGTGGTCACTGAAGCTTTCTTT
.	.	TRBJ1-1	TRBV12-5	CASGLMGGTEAFF	TGTGCTAGTGGTTTAATGGGGGGGACTGAAGCTTTCTTT
.	.	TRBJ2-7	TRBV18	CASSLQARYEQYF	TGTGCCAGCTCACTCCAAGCACGATACGAGCAGTACTTC
.	.	TRBJ2-2	TRBV18	CASSPQGGPNTGELFF	TGTGCCAGCTCACCCCAGGGGGGCCCGAACACCGGGGAGCTGTTTTTT
.	.	TRBJ1-1	TRBV15	CATSRDLVNTEAFF	TGTGCCACCAGCAGAGACCTAGTGAACACTGAAGCTTTCTTT
.	.	TRBJ1-1	TRBV19	CASRVQGYDYRGNTEAFF	TGTGCCAGTAGGGTACAGGGCTACGACTACCGAGGGAACACTGAAGCTTTCTTT